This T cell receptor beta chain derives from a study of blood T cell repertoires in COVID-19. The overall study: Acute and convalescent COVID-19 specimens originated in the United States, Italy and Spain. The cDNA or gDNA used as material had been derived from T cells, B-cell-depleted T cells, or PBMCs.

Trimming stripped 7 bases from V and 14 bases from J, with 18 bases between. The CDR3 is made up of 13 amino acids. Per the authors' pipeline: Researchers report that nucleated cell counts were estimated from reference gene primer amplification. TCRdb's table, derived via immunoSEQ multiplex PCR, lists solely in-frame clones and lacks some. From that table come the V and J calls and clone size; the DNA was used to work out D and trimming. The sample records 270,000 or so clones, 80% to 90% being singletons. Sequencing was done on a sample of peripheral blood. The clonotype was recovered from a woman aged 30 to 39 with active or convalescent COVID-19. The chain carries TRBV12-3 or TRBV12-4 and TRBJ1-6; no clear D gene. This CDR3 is CASTSPEIYTLHF. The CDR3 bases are TGTGCCAGCACCTCTCCGGAGATTTATACCCTCCACTTT.